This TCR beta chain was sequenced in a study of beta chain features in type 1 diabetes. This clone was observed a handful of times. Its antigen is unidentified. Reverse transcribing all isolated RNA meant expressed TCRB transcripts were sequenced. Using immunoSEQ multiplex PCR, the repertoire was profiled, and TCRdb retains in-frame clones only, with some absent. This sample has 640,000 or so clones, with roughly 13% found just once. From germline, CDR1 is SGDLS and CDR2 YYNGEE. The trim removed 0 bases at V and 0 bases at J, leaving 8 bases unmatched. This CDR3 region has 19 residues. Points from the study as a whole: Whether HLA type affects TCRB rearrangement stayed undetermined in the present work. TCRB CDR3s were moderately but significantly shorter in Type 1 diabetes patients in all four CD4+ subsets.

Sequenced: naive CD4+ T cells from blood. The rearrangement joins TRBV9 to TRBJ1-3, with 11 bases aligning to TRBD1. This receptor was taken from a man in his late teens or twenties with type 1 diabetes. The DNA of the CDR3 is TGTGCCAGCAGCGTAGGAAGAGGGACAGGGGGAACCTCTGGAAACACCATATATTTT. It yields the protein CASSVGRGTGGTSGNTIYF.